The next 21 T cell receptor beta chains were all read from a single sample in a study of T cell repertoires in cytomegalovirus infection. Antigens for these TCRs are unknown. TCRdb recomputed calls from the reads with MiXCR, one row per CDR3 protein. The data contain about 74,000 distinct CDR3 sequences, 25% to 30% of them singletons. Sequences were derived from CD8+ T cells from cultured PBMCs, sampled from culture after CMV antigen stimulation. These receptors originate from a human donor in good health (CMV status not recorded). Some clones in this sample may be carry-over from other donors' samples.

The chain has TRBV7-6 and TRBJ2-7, with 8 bases matching TRBD1. CDR3 size: 15 residues. Germline CDR1 is SGHVS and CDR2 is FNYEAQ. Trimming cost V 4 bases and J 2 bases; bases outside gene matches: 7. Written as DNA, the CDR3 is TGTGCCAGCAGCTCCGGGACAGGCTCAACCTACGAGCAGTACTTC. It specifies CASSSGTGSTYEQYF.

The chain links TRBV29-1 to TRBJ2-4; D is ambiguous. The CDR3 has 13 residues. V shed 3 bases and J shed 0 bases, with 6 bases lying between them. Germline V CDR1 and CDR2: SQVTM, ANQGSEA. The CDR3 region has the DNA TGCAGCGTTGAGTCAGGAGCCAAAAACATTCAGTACTTC. This gives the protein CSVESGAKNIQYF. Looking up the rest from reference TRBV29-1 and TRBJ2-4 gives the full variable domain: SAVISQKPSRDICQRGTSLTIQCQVDSQVTMMFWYRQQPGQSLTLIATANQGSEATYESGFVIDKFPISRPNLTFSTLTVSNMSPEDSSIYLCSVESGAKNIQYFGAGTRLSVL.

V gene TRBV6-1 combines with J gene TRBJ1-1, with 10 bases fitting TRBD1. The V segment lost 4 bases and the J segment 5 bases; nucleotides outside the gene matches: 10. The CDR3 consists of 16 residues. Germline loops: CDR1 MNHNS, CDR2 SASEGT. CDR3 sequence: CASSAPGQGRNTEAFF. CDR3 DNA: TGTGCCAGCAGTGCCCCGGGACAGGGGAGGAATACTGAAGCTTTCTTT.

The chain has TRBV7-8 and TRBJ1-6; D gene ambiguous. V gave up 4 bases and J gave up 0 bases, with 10 bases separating them. The CDR3 sequence is 16 residues long. Germline V lookup: CDR1 SGHVS, CDR2 FQNEAQ. The CDR3 DNA sequence: TGTGCCAGCAGCTGGAGGGATGTCTCCTATAATTCACCCCTCCACTTT. The encoded protein is CASSWRDVSYNSPLHF.

The chain carries TRBV11-3 and TRBJ2-7; D assignment may be TRBD1 or TRBD2 (5 bases each). The ends were cut back, 5 bases at V and 3 bases at J, with 11 bases in the middle. The CDR3 is made up of 13 amino acids. CDR1 SGHNT and CDR2 YENEEA come from the germline V gene. CDR3 sequence (DNA): TGTGCCAGCAGCCCGGGACCGTACTACGAGCAGTACTTC. This sequence encodes CASSPGPYYEQYF.

The rearrangement uses TRBV3-1 and TRBJ2-5, with 12 bases lining up with TRBD2. Unmatched junction bases numbered 13, after V lost 4 bases and J lost 4 bases. CDR1 and CDR2 (germline): LGHDT, YNNKEL (reference sequence). The CDR3 extends over 18 amino acids. CDR3 DNA sequence: TGTGCCAGCAGCCGAACGGGGCTAGCGGGAGGGAGGGGAGAGACCCAGTACTTC. Translated: CASSRTGLAGGRGETQYF.

This clonotype was recorded once. The gene calls are TRBV12-3 or TRBV12-4 and TRBJ2-1; the D gene is possibly TRBD1 (6 bases). The CDR3 is made up of 12 amino acids. V gave up 5 bases and J gave up 8 bases, with 10 bases separating them. The CDR3 bases are TGTGCCAGCAGTATAACAGGGTATGAGCAGTTCTTC. Its translation is CASSITGYEQFF.

J is TRBJ2-6 and V is TRBV29-1; D is undetermined. The CDR3 has 15 residues. V gave up 0 bases and J gave up 2 bases, with 8 bases separating them. CDR1 SQVTM and CDR2 ANQGSEA come from the germline V gene. The CDR3 sequence: CSVEELATGANVLTF. The CDR3 coding sequence is TGCAGCGTTGAAGAACTGGCGACTGGGGCCAACGTCCTGACTTTC.

The sample holds one count of this clonotype. This sequence joins TRBV9 and TRBJ2-3, with D perhaps matching TRBD2 (5 bases). The CDR3 runs to 12 residues. V was shortened by 4 bases and J by 5 bases, with 8 bases between the two germline ends. From germline, CDR1 is SGDLS and CDR2 YYNGEE. The CDR3 DNA is TGTGCCAGCAGCCAGAGGGAAGATACGCAGTATTTT. This sequence encodes CASSQREDTQYF. The variable domain in full, with the rest retrieved from reference TRBV9 and TRBJ2-3, is DSGVTQTPKHLITATGQRVTLRCSPRSGDLSVYWYQQSLDQGLQFLIQYYNGEERAKGNILERFSAQQFPDLHSELNLSSLELGDSALYFCASSQREDTQYFGPGTRLTVL.

About this clonotype: A junction boundary mismatches the germline segment, possibly from a read error. The chain couples TRBV7-2 to TRBJ1-1; unclear D gene. The CDR3 covers 13 residues. Germline V gives CDR1 SGHTA, CDR2 FQGNSA. CDR3 protein: CANSPPRAAEAFF. The CDR3 nucleotides are TGTGCCAACAGCCCCCCTCGGGCCGCTGAAGCTTTCTTT.

V gene TRBV28 combines with J gene TRBJ1-1, with a tentative D call TRBD1 (5 bases). The CDR3 contains 14 residues. Looked up from germline, CDR1 is MDHEN and CDR2 is SYDVKM. V dropped 8 bases and J dropped 0 bases, with 13 bases sitting between them. This CDR3 reads CASGGGALNTEAFF. The CDR3 nucleotides read TGTGCCAGCGGGGGGGGAGCCCTGAACACTGAAGCTTTCTTT.

This clonotype came up a few times. V is TRBV19 and J is TRBJ2-5; 7 bases match TRBD1. This CDR3 comprises 17 residues. V trimming: 4 bases; J trimming: 1 base; junction bases outside the gene matches: 12. In germline, CDR1 is LNHDA, CDR2 SQIVND (reference sequence). The CDR3 here is CASSTPKNRQGQETQYF. CDR3 nucleotide sequence: TGTGCCAGTAGTACACCCAAAAATAGACAGGGCCAAGAGACCCAGTACTTC. Drawing the rest from reference TRBV19 and TRBJ2-5, the complete variable domain is DGGITQSPKYLFRKEGQNVTLSCEQNLNHDAMYWYRQDPGQGLRLIYYSQIVNDFQKGDIAEGYSVSREKKESFPLTVTSAQKNPTAFYLCASSTPKNRQGQETQYFGPGTRLLVL.

This chain joins TRBV27 and TRBJ1-1, with D perhaps matching TRBD1 (5 bases). Germline V gives CDR1 MNHEY, CDR2 SMNVEV (reference sequence). V was cut by 4 bases and J by 4 bases, with 10 bases left in between. CDR3 length equals 13 residues. CDR3: CASSSGFGTEAFF. The CDR3 DNA reads as TGTGCCAGCAGTTCAGGGTTTGGCACTGAAGCTTTCTTT.

The CDR3 region has the DNA TGTGCCAGCAGTTCACCCCCAACTAGCGGGAGGGCGAATGAGCAGTTCTTC. Amino acids: CASSSPPTSGRANEQFF. The rearrangement uses TRBV6-5 and TRBJ2-1, with 13 bases fitting TRBD2. The CDR3 is 17 residues long. The germline V gene has CDR1 MNHEY and CDR2 SVGAGI. V lost 4 bases to trimming and J lost 7 bases; unmatched junction nucleotides: 10.

This rearrangement joins TRBV7-3 to TRBJ1-1; tentatively, D is TRBD1 (6 bases). The germline CDR1 and CDR2 sequences are SGHTA and FQGTGA. Trimming removed 5 bases from V and 1 base from J, with 11 bases in between. The CDR3 spans 14 residues. Here the CDR3 DNA reads TGTGCCAGCAGCAGATCAGGGGCGAACACTGAAGCTTTCTTT. It is translated as CASSRSGANTEAFF.

At least ten counts were recorded for this clonotype. The chain couples TRBV9 to TRBJ2-5, with D unresolved. CDR3 length: 13 residues. Germline loops: CDR1 SGDLS, CDR2 YYNGEE. The ends were cut back, 0 bases at V and 7 bases at J, with 10 bases in the middle. CDR3: CASSVGHPGTQYF. In DNA form, the CDR3 reads TGTGCCAGCAGCGTAGGTCATCCCGGGACCCAGTACTTC.

The CDR3 region has the DNA TGTGCCAGCAGCTTACAGGGGAGACAAGAGACCCAGTACTTC. Encoded protein: CASSLQGRQETQYF. V usage is TRBV7-6 and J usage is TRBJ2-5; the D gene is possibly TRBD1 (6 bases). The CDR3 loop spans 14 amino acids. Trimming left V 2 bases short and J 2 bases short, with 9 bases between. Germline CDR1 SGHVS, CDR2 FNYEAQ.

The chain links TRBV4-3 to TRBJ2-1; 12 nucleotides line up with TRBD2. V shed 0 bases, J shed 8 bases, and the junction held 5 bases outside the gene matches. Germline-derived CDR1 and CDR2 are LGHNA and YSLEER. This CDR3 has 16 residues. DNA for the CDR3: TGCGCCAGCAGCCAAGATTGGGCTAGCGGGAGGGATGAGCAGTTCTTC. The encoded protein is CASSQDWASGRDEQFF.

Only a few counts were recorded for this clonotype. This sequence joins TRBV4-3 and TRBJ2-7; D is ambiguous. Germline V gives CDR1 LGHNA, CDR2 YSLEER. The germline V and J ends were trimmed by 1 base and 6 bases, with 16 bases remaining between them. The CDR3 extends over 15 amino acids. This CDR3 is CASSQGRAAGFEQYF. CDR3 nucleotides: TGCGCCAGCAGCCAAGGTCGGGCGGCAGGATTCGAGCAGTACTTC.

This clonotype was seen more than once but under ten times. The V gene is TRBV5-4, the J gene TRBJ1-5; TRBD1 is a possible D gene (5 bases). With 0 bases removed from V and 11 bases from J, the gap between germline ends came to 12 bases. The CDR3 extends over 13 amino acids. Germline lookup yields CDR1 SGHNT and CDR2 YYREEE (reference sequence). The CDR3 loop reads CASSLEGIGAQHF. CDR3 DNA: TGTGCCAGCAGCTTGGAGGGGATTGGAGCCCAGCATTTT.

In the case of this clonotype: This could be a read error, since a much larger clone is one nucleotide away. The CDR3 region is CASSLEGLYTGGLFF. CDR3 bases: TGTGCCAGCAGCTTGGAGGGGTTATACACCGGGGGGCTGTTTTTT. The V and J genes are TRBV5-5 and TRBJ2-2; tentative D call: TRBD2 (6 bases). CDR1 and CDR2 (germline): SGHKS, YYEKEE (reference sequence). CDR3 size: 15 residues.